The clone carrying this TCR beta chain was counted many times. This specimen comes from a study of blood T cell repertoires in COVID-19. In the study overall: Acute-phase and convalescent COVID-19 samples originated in the United States, Italy and Spain.

In germline, CDR1 is GTSNPN, CDR2 SVGIG (reference sequence). The CDR3 runs 16 residues. Trimming left V 1 base short and J 4 bases short, with 16 bases between. This table comes from immunoSEQ multiplex PCR, and its TCRdb copy is limited to in-frame clones, with some not included. The repertoire holds over 45,000 clones, with 76% as singletons. The chain has TRBV30 and TRBJ2-2; TRBD1 is a possible D gene (6 bases). The sample consisted of peripheral blood. This TCR derives from a man in his forties or fifties with active or convalescent COVID-19. CDR3 sequence: CAWSASSGTTTGELFF. DNA of the CDR3: TGTGCCTGGAGTGCCAGTTCCGGGACAACCACCGGGGAGCTGTTTTTT.